What follows describes a single T cell receptor beta chain. Germline assignment: CDR1 MNHEY and CDR2 SMNVEV (reference sequence). The CDR3 is made up of 14 amino acids. The ends were cut back, 3 bases at V and 2 bases at J, with 7 bases in the middle. This specimen belongs to a study of cytomegalovirus exposure and HLA in healthy donors. Overall study: Drawn from HLA-typed donors, tens of millions of unique TCRs were held in an early data release.

PCR used 60 Vbeta primers and 13 Jbeta primers. The method was immunoSEQ multiplex PCR; TCRdb's version includes in-frame clones alone and lacks a portion of them. The sample includes 90,000 to 100,000 clones, approximately 76% seen only once; the top ten take 7% to 9%. This chain connects TRBV27 to TRBJ2-2; D not certain. The material sequenced was PBMCs. This TCR was sampled from a man in his forties in good health and CMV-seropositive. Written as DNA, the CDR3 is TGTGCCAGCAGTTTTCTACCAAACACCGGGGAGCTGTTTTTT. This sequence encodes CASSFLPNTGELFF.